Each of the 19 T cell receptor beta chains below was sequenced from the same sample in a study of immune evolution from preneoplasia to lung adenocarcinoma. The data were produced by immunoSEQ multiplex PCR, yet TCRdb's version contains in-frame clones alone and is incomplete. The table lists around 6,300 clones, roughly 73% of them singletons. The sample taken for sequencing was FFPE lung adenocarcinoma in situ tissue. These receptors all stem from a donor aged 70 or over with lung adenocarcinoma.

The rearrangement uses TRBV6-6 and TRBJ2-2; possibly TRBD1 for D (6 bases). The CDR3 loop spans 14 amino acids. The V gene lost 2 bases and the J gene lost 7 bases, with 11 bases spanning the gap. Per the germline V gene, CDR1 is MNHNY and CDR2 is SVGAGI (reference sequence). This CDR3 is CASSYGRGVGELFF. CDR3 in DNA: TGTGCCAGCAGTTACGGCAGGGGTGTCGGGGAGCTGTTTTTT.

The V gene is TRBV18, the J gene TRBJ2-1; a weak D match, TRBD2 (6 bases). CDR3 length equals 16 residues. V lost 3 bases and J 3 bases, leaving 15 bases between the germline ends. Germline V gene lookup returns CDR1 KGHSH and CDR2 LQKENI. The CDR3 DNA is TGTGCCAGCTCACCCTCAGGACTAATCAACTACAATGAGCAGTTCTTC. Its translation: CASSPSGLINYNEQFF.

This clone was recorded a few times. The sample contains more than one DNA sequence encoding this CDR3. The chain has TRBV9 and TRBJ2-1, with TRBD1 as a possible D gene (6 bases). The CDR3 extends over 15 amino acids. From germline, CDR1 is SGDLS and CDR2 YYNGEE. V lost 3 bases to trimming and J lost 1 base, with 11 bases between them. CDR3 nucleotides: TGTGCCAGCAGCGCTCAGGGGAATTCCTACAATGAGCAGTTCTTC. Its translation: CASSAQGNSYNEQFF.

The chain combines TRBV29-1 with TRBJ1-2; no definite D call. V was cut by 0 bases and J by 1 base, with 0 bases left in between. Germline values: CDR1 SQVTM, CDR2 ANQGSEA. The CDR3 has 11 residues. CDR3 nucleotides: TGCAGCGTTGAAGATAACTATGGCTACACCTTC. Its translation: CSVEDNYGYTF.

The J gene is TRBJ1-3, the V gene TRBV9, with D possibly matching TRBD1 (5 bases). Per the germline V gene, CDR1 is SGDLS and CDR2 is YYNGEE. V lost 2 bases to trimming and J lost 0 bases, with 9 bases between them. This CDR3 has 15 residues. CDR3 DNA sequence: TGTGCCAGCAGCGTGTCAGGGTCCTCTGGAAACACCATATATTTT. Protein sequence: CASSVSGSSGNTIYF.

The chain is built from TRBV6-6 and TRBJ1-5; no reliable D call. Trimming removed 2 bases at V and 5 bases at J, with 10 bases between. Per the germline V gene, CDR1 is MNHNY and CDR2 is SVGAGI (reference sequence). The CDR3 is 14 residues long. The CDR3 region is CASSYVGLHQPQHF. In DNA form, the CDR3 reads TGTGCCAGCAGTTACGTGGGGTTACATCAGCCCCAGCATTTT.

This clone was seen a handful of times. The rearrangement uses TRBV19 and TRBJ1-4; no definite D call. V lost 6 bases, J lost 8 bases, and 19 bases lay in between. The CDR3 length is 15 residues. Germline CDR1 LNHDA, CDR2 SQIVND (reference sequence). This CDR3 reads CASSRRRQVDEKLFF. DNA for the CDR3: TGTGCCAGTAGCCGCCGGCGGCAGGTCGACGAAAAACTGTTTTTT.

The chain carries TRBV15 and TRBJ2-5; 9 nucleotides line up with TRBD1. This CDR3 comprises 15 residues. V lost 4 bases and J lost 4; bases outside the gene matches: 7. Per germline, CDR1 LNHNV and CDR2 YYDKDF (reference sequence). CDR3 protein: CATSISPDRGETQYF. The CDR3 coding sequence is TGTGCCACCAGCATCTCCCCGGACAGGGGAGAGACCCAGTACTTC.

The rearrangement joins TRBV7-2 to TRBJ1-1; D may be TRBD1 (5 bases). This CDR3 spans 14 amino acids. Germline-derived CDR1 and CDR2 are SGHTA and FQGNSA. The V end was cut by 1 base, the J end by 5 bases, with 11 bases between. The CDR3 loop reads CASSLGGDMTEAFF. In DNA, the CDR3 is TGTGCCAGCAGCTTAGGGGGGGATATGACTGAAGCTTTCTTT.

This chain uses TRBV4-1 with TRBJ1-5; D is undetermined. CDR1 and CDR2 (germline): MGHRA, YSYEKL. The ends were cut back, 0 bases at V and 0 bases at J, with 9 bases in the middle. The CDR3 contains 16 residues. The CDR3 nucleotides read TGCGCCAGCAGCCAAGATCCAGGTTATAGCAATCAGCCCCAGCATTTT. It yields the protein CASSQDPGYSNQPQHF.

The V gene is TRBV28, the J gene TRBJ2-1; 12 nucleotides match TRBD2. Per germline, CDR1 MDHEN and CDR2 SYDVKM. J was trimmed by 0 bases and V by 5 bases; bases with no gene match: 8. The CDR3 contains 18 residues. CDR3 coding DNA: TGTGCCAGCAGTCCTCCACTAGCGGGGGGTACCTCCTACAATGAGCAGTTCTTC. It is translated as CASSPPLAGGTSYNEQFF.

This clone occurred once. V is TRBV5-1 and J is TRBJ2-7; D is possibly TRBD1 (6 bases). Trimming left V 2 bases short and J 0 bases short, with 9 bases between. The germline V gene encodes CDR1 SGHRS and CDR2 YFSETQ. The CDR3 sequence is 14 residues long. The CDR3 loop reads CASSLRQASYEQYF. DNA of the CDR3: TGCGCCAGCAGCTTAAGACAGGCCTCCTACGAGCAGTACTTC.

This chain links TRBV19 with TRBJ1-5; a possible D gene is TRBD1 (5 bases). Trimming took 0 bases from V and 1 from J, leaving 16 bases between them. Germline CDR1 and CDR2: LNHDA and SQIVND (reference sequence). CDR3 length: 18 residues. Here the CDR3 DNA reads TGTGCCAGTAGTATAGAGGGGGGAGCGTTCGCCAGCAATCAGCCCCAGCATTTT. This gives the protein CASSIEGGAFASNQPQHF.

The rearrangement uses TRBV15 and TRBJ2-5; D perhaps matches TRBD2 (5 bases). CDR3 length: 15 amino acids. Germline V lookup: CDR1 LNHNV, CDR2 YYDKDF (reference sequence). V gave up 5 bases and J gave up 1 base, with 14 bases separating them. The CDR3: CATSPQRGFQETQYF. The CDR3 region has the DNA TGTGCCACCAGCCCCCAGCGAGGGTTCCAAGAGACCCAGTACTTC.

Concerning this clone itself: A read error may account for a junction end that differs from germline. The chain recombines TRBV4-1 with TRBJ2-5, with 11 bases that match TRBD1. Germline V lookup: CDR1 MGHRA, CDR2 YSYEKL. The CDR3 contains 17 residues. The CDR3 protein is CASSQFPGTGGLETLYF. DNA for the CDR3: TGCGCCAGCAGCCAATTTCCCGGGACAGGGGGGTTAGAGACCCTGTACTTC.

The sample holds a few counts of this clone. CDR3 coding DNA: TGCAGGGCCAGCTGGAACACTGAAGCTTTCTTT. Translated, it gives CRASWNTEAFF. The V and J genes are TRBV29-1 and TRBJ1-1; D not resolved. This CDR3 is 11 amino acids long. The germline V gene has CDR1 SQVTM and CDR2 ANQGSEA.

This clone is labeled as medium-sized. V gene TRBV9 combines with J gene TRBJ2-3; tentatively, D is TRBD2 (5 bases). This CDR3 contains 15 residues. Germline V CDR1 and CDR2: SGDLS, YYNGEE. Trimming cost V 0 bases and J 1 base, with 9 bases left between them. The CDR3 sequence is CASSVGGVGTDTQYF. CDR3 bases: TGTGCCAGCAGCGTAGGGGGAGTGGGCACAGATACGCAGTATTTT.

This clone has a handful of counts. The rearrangement joins TRBV6-8 to TRBJ2-5, with D unclear. Germline lookup yields CDR1 MNHGY and CDR2 SAAAGT. V shed 7 bases and J shed 0 bases, with 6 bases lying between them. This CDR3 contains 12 residues. This CDR3 is CASTADQETQYF. Written as DNA, the CDR3 is TGTGCCAGCACTGCAGACCAAGAGACCCAGTACTTC.

On this clone: Within the sample, other DNA sequences also encode this same CDR3. The chain joins TRBV20-1 to TRBJ2-5; tentative D call: TRBD1 (6 bases). Germline CDR1 and CDR2: DFQATT and SNEGSKA (reference sequence). V lost 5 bases, J lost 2 bases, and 6 bases lay in between. This CDR3 is 11 amino acids long. Written as DNA, the CDR3 is TGCAGTGCTGACAGGCAAGAGACCCAGTACTTC. Its protein is CSADRQETQYF.